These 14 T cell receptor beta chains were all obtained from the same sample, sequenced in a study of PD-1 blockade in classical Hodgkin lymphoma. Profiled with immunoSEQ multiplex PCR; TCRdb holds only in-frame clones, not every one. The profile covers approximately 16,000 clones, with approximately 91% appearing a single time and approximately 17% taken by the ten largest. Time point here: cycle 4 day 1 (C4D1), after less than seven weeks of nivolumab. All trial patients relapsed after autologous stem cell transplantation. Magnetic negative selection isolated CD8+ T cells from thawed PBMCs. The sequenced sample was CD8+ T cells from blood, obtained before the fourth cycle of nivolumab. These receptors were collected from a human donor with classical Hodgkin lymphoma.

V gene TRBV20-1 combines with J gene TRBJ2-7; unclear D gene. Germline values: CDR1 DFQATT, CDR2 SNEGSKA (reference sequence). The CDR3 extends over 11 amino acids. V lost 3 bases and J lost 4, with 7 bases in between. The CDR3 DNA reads TGCAGTGCTAGTACCAGTTACGAGCAGTACTTC. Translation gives CSASTSYEQYF.

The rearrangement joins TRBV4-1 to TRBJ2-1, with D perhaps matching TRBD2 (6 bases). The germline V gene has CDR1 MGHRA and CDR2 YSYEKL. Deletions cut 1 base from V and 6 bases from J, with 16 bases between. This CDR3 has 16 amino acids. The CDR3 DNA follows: TGCGCCAGCAGCCAAGTTGGCGCGGGATGGGGCAATGAGCAGTTCTTC. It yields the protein CASSQVGAGWGNEQFF.

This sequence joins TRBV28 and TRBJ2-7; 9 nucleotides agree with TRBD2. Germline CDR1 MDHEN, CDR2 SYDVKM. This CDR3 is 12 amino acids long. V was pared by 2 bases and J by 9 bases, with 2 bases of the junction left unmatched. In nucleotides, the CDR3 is TGTGCCAGCAGTTTACTAGCGGGAATGCAGTACTTC. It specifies CASSLLAGMQYF.

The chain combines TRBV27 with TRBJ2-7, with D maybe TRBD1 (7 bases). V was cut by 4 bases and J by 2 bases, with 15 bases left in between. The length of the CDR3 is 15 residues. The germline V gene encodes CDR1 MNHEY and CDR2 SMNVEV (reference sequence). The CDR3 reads CASSYGGDSAYEQYF. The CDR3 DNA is TGTGCCAGCAGTTATGGAGGGGACAGTGCCTACGAGCAGTACTTC.

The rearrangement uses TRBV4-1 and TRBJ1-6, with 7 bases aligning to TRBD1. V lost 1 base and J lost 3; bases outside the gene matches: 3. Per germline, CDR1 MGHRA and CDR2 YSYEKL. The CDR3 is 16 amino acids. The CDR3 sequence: CASSQVGTDYNSPLHF. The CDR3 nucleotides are TGCGCCAGCAGCCAAGTCGGGACAGACTATAATTCACCCCTCCACTTT.

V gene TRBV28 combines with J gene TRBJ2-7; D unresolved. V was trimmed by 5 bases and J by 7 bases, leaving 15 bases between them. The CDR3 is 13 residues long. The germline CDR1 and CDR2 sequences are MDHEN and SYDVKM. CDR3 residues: CASSLSLPWEQYF. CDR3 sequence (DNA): TGTGCCAGCAGTCTCAGTTTGCCCTGGGAGCAGTACTTC.

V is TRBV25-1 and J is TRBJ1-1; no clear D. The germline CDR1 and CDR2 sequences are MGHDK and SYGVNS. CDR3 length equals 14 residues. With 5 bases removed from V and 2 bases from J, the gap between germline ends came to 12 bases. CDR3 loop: CASSPLEGNTEAFF. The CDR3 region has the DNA TGTGCCAGCAGTCCTCTGGAGGGAAACACTGAAGCTTTCTTT.

Here the CDR3 reads CASSQETGDENEKLFF. In DNA, the CDR3 is TGCGCCAGCAGCCAAGAGACAGGGGATGAGAATGAAAAACTGTTTTTT. This chain connects TRBV4-1 to TRBJ1-4, with 8 nucleotides matching TRBD1. The germline gives CDR1 MGHRA, CDR2 YSYEKL. The length of the CDR3 is 16 residues. The V segment lost 0 bases and the J segment 5 bases; nucleotides outside the gene matches: 5.

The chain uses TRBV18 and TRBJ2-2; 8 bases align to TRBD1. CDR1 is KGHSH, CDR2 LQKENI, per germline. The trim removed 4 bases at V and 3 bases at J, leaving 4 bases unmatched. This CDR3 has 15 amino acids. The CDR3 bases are TGTGCCAGCTCACTCACGACAGGGGACACCGGGGAGCTGTTTTTT. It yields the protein CASSLTTGDTGELFF. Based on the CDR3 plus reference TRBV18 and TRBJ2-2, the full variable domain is NAGVMQNPRHLVRRRGQEARLRCSPMKGHSHVYWYRQLPEEGLKFMVYLQKENIIDESGMPKERFSAEFPKEGPSILRIQQVVRGDSAAYFCASSLTTGDTGELFFGEGSRLTVL.

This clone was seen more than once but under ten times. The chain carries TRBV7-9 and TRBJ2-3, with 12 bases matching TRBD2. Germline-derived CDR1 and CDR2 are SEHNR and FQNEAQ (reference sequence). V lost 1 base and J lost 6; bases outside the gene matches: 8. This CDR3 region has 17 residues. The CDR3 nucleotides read TGTGCCAGCAGCTTAGACAGACTAGCGGGGGCGTGGGATACGCAGTATTTT. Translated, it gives CASSLDRLAGAWDTQYF.

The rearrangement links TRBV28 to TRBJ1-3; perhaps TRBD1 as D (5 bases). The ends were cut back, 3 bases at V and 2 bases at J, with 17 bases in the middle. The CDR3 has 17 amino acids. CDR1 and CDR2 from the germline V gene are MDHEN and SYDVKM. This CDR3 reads CASSLGGFYIAGNTIYF. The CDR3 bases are TGTGCCAGCAGTTTGGGGGGATTCTATATTGCTGGAAACACCATATATTTT. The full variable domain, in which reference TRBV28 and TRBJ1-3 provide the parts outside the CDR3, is DVKVTQSSRYLVKRTGEKVFLECVQDMDHENMFWYRQDPGLGLRLIYFSYDVKMKEKGDIPEGYSVSREKKERFSLILESASTNQTSMYLCASSLGGFYIAGNTIYFGEGSWLTVV.

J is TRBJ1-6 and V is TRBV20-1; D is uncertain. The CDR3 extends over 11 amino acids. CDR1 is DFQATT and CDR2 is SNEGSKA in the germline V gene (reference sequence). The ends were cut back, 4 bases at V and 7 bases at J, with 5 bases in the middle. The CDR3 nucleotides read TGCAGTGCTATGTGGAATTCACCCCTCCACTTT. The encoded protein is CSAMWNSPLHF.

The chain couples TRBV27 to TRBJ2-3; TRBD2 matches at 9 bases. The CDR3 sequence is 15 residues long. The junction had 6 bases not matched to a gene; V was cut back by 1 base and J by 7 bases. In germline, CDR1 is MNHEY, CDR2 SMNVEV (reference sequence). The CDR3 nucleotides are TGTGCCAGCAGTTTATTGGGCGGGGGGGTCCATACGCAGTATTTT. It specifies CASSLLGGGVHTQYF.

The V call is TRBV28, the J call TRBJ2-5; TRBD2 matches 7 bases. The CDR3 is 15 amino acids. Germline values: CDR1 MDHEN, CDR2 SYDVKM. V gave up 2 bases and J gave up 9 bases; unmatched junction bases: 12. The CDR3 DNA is TGTGCCAGCAGTTTACAACGGGAGGTAACCGCGGCCCAGTACTTC. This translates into CASSLQREVTAAQYF.